These 6 T cell receptor beta chains share one sample of origin, sequenced in a study of blood T cells in healthy people across ages. A second PCR, run for about 7 to 12 cycles, used a sample-barcoded 5' primer plus a J-beta primer mix. TCRdb independently ran MiXCR on the 5' RACE reads; one entry per CDR3 protein. The sample yields about a million distinct CDR3 sequences, more than 30% seen once. Sequenced sample: blood. These receptor sequences come from a man aged 18 to 29 in good health.

The genes are TRBV6-2 or TRBV6-3 and TRBJ1-2; D ambiguous. Trimming stripped 2 bases from V and 7 bases from J, with 11 bases between. CDR3 length equals 13 residues. In germline, CDR1 is MNHEY, CDR2 SVGEGT. CDR3 DNA: TGTGCCAGCAGTTACAGAGCCGGGGTTGGCTACACCTTC. Translation: CASSYRAGVGYTF.

The chain joins TRBV7-2 to TRBJ1-5, with D maybe TRBD1 (5 bases). Trimming removed 9 bases at V and 2 bases at J, with 17 bases between. Per the germline V gene, CDR1 is SGHTA and CDR2 is FQGNSA. The CDR3 has 15 amino acids. The CDR3, as DNA: TGTGCCAGTAGCGTTGATGGGGCTCGCAATCAGCCCCAGCATTTT. Residues: CASSVDGARNQPQHF.

This chain uses TRBV7-3 with TRBJ2-1; a possible D gene is TRBD1 (6 bases). V lost 1 base, J lost 6 bases, and 16 bases lay in between. This CDR3 has 16 amino acids. CDR1 is SGHTA and CDR2 is FQGTGA in the germline V gene. The CDR3 sequence is CASSLSFRDKVNEQFF. The CDR3 nucleotides are TGTGCCAGCAGCTTAAGCTTTCGGGACAAAGTCAATGAGCAGTTCTTC. The full variable domain, in which reference TRBV7-3 and TRBJ2-1 provide the parts outside the CDR3, is GAGVSQTPSNKVTEKGKYVELRCDPISGHTALYWYRQSLGQGPEFLIYFQGTGAADDSGLPNDRFFAVRPEGSVSTLKIQRTERGDSAVYLCASSLSFRDKVNEQFFGPGTRLTVL.

V gene TRBV7-2 combines with J gene TRBJ1-4; no firm D call. The CDR3 spans 13 residues. Germline values: CDR1 SGHTA, CDR2 FQGNSA. Trimming removed 2 bases at V and 5 bases at J, with 6 bases between. The CDR3, as DNA: TGTGCCAGCAGCTTATCCGGGAATGAAAAACTGTTTTTT. Translated: CASSLSGNEKLFF.

This clonotype was seen a handful of times. The chain uses TRBV28 and TRBJ2-5, with TRBD1 matching 9 bases. This CDR3 has 14 residues. Germline loops: CDR1 MDHEN, CDR2 SYDVKM. V dropped 6 bases and J dropped 11; count of bases not matched to a gene: 13. The CDR3 DNA reads TGTGCCAGCAGCGGGACAGGGATTTACAATGAGCAGTACTTC. It specifies CASSGTGIYNEQYF.

This chain joins TRBV20-1 and TRBJ2-1; 13 bases are shared with TRBD2. The length of the CDR3 is 15 residues. Trimming took 1 base from V and 9 from J; bases not matched to a gene: 6. Germline-derived CDR1 and CDR2 are DFQATT and SNEGSKA (reference sequence). CDR3 sequence (DNA): TGCAGTGCTAGAGGCCGGACTAGCGGGGGCCTTGAGCAGTTCTTC. Amino acid sequence: CSARGRTSGGLEQFF.